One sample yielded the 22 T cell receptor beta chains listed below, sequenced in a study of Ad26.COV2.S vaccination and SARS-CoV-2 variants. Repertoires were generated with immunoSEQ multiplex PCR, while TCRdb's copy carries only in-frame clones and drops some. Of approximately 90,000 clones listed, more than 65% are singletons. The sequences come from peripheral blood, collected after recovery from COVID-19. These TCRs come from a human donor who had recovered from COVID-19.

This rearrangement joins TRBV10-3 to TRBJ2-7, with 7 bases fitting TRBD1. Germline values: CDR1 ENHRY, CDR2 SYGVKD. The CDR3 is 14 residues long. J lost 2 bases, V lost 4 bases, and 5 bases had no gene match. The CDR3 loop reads CAISGFQGAYEQYF. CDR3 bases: TGTGCCATCAGTGGATTTCAGGGGGCCTACGAGCAGTACTTC.

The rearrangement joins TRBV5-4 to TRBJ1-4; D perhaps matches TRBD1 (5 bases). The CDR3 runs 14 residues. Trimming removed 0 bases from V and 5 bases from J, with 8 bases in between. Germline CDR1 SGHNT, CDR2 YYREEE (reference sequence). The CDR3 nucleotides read TGTGCCAGCAGCTTGGGCCAGGGAAATGAAAAACTGTTTTTT. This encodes CASSLGQGNEKLFF.

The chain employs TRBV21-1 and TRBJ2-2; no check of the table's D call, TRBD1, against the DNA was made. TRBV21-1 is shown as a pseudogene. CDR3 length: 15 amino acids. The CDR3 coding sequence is TGTGCCAGCAGCAACGATAGGGGGTTTCCCGGGGAGCTGTTTTTT. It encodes CASSNDRGFPGELFF.

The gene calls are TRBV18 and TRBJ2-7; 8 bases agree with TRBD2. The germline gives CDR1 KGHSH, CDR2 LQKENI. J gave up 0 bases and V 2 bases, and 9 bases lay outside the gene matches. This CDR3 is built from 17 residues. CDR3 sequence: CASSPDLPGGSSYEQYF. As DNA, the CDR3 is TGTGCCAGCTCACCAGACCTGCCGGGGGGGAGCTCCTACGAGCAGTACTTC. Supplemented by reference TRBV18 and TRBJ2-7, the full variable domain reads NAGVMQNPRHLVRRRGQEARLRCSPMKGHSHVYWYRQLPEEGLKFMVYLQKENIIDESGMPKERFSAEFPKEGPSILRIQQVVRGDSAAYFCASSPDLPGGSSYEQYFGPGTRLTVT.

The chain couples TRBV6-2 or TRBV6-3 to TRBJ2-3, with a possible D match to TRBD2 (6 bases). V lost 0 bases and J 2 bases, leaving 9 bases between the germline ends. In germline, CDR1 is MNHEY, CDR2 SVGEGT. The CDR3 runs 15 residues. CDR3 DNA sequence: TGTGCCAGCAGTTACTCGATAGCGGCCACAGATACGCAGTATTTT. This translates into CASSYSIAATDTQYF.

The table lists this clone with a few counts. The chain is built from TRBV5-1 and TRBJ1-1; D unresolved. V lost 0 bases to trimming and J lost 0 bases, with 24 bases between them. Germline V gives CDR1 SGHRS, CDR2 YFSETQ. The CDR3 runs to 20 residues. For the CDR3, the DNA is TGCGCCAGCAGCTTGGATGTTAGGCGGCGTAAGCCGGGAATGAACACTGAAGCTTTCTTT. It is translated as CASSLDVRRRKPGMNTEAFF.

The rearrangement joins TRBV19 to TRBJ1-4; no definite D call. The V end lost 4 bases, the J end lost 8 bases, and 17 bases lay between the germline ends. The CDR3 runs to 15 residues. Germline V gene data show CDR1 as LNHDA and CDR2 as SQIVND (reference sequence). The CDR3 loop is CASSTERTFGEKLFF. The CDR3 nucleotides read TGTGCCAGTAGTACCGAACGAACCTTTGGGGAAAAACTGTTTTTT.

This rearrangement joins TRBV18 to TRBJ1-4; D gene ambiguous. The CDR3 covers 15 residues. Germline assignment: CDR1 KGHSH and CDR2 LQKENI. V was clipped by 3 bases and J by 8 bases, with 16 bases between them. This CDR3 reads CASSPPGQGGEKLFF. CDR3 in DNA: TGTGCCAGCTCACCTCCGGGCCAAGGAGGGGAAAAACTGTTTTTT.

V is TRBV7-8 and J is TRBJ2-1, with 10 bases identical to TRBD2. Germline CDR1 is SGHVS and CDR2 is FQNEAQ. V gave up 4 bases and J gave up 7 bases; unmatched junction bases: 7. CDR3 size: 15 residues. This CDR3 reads CASSYIAGGWNEQFF. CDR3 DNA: TGTGCCAGCAGCTATATAGCGGGAGGATGGAATGAGCAGTTCTTC.

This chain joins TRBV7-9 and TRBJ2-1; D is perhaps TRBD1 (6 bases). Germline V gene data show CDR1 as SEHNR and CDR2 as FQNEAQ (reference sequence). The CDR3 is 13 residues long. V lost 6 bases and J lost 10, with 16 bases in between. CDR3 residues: CASSKGDHPEQFF. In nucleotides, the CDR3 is TGTGCCAGCAGTAAGGGGGATCACCCGGAGCAGTTCTTC. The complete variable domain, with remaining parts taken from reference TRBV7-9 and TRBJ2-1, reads DTGVSQNPRHKITKRGQNVTFRCDPISEHNRLYWYRQTLGQGPEFLTYFQNEAQLEKSRLLSDRFSAERPKGSFSTLEIQRTEQGDSAMYLCASSKGDHPEQFFGPGTRLTVL.

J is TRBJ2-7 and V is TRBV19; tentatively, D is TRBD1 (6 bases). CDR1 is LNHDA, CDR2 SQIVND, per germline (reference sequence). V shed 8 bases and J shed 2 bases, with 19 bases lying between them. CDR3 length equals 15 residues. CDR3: CASARTAGVPYEQYF. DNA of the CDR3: TGTGCCAGTGCCCGCACGGCAGGGGTTCCCTACGAGCAGTACTTC. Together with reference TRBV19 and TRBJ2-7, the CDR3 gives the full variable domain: DGGITQSPKYLFRKEGQNVTLSCEQNLNHDAMYWYRQDPGQGLRLIYYSQIVNDFQKGDIAEGYSVSREKKESFPLTVTSAQKNPTAFYLCASARTAGVPYEQYFGPGTRLTVT.

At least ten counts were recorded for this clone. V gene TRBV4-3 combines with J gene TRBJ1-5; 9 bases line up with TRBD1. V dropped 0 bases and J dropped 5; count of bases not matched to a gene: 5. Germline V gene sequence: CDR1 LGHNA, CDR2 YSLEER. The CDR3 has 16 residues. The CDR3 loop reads CASSQDIGQGYQPQHF. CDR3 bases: TGCGCCAGCAGCCAAGATATAGGACAGGGGTATCAGCCCCAGCATTTT.

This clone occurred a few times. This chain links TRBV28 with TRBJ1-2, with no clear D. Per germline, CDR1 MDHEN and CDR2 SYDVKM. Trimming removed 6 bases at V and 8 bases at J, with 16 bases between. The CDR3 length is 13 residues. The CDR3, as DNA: TGTGCCAGCAGCCCGGGATGGGTAGGCGGCTACACCTTC. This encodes CASSPGWVGGYTF.

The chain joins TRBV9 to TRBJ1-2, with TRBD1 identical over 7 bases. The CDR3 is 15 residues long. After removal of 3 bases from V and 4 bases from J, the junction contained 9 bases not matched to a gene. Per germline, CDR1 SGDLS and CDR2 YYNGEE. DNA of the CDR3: TGTGCCAGCAGCGACGGGACAGCGAAGGCCTATGGCTACACCTTC. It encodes CASSDGTAKAYGYTF.

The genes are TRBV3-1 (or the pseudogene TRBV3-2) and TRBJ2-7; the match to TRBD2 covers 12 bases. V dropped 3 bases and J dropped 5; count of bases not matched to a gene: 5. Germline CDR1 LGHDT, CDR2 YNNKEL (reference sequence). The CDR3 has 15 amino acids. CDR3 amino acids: CASSHRLAGEHEQYF. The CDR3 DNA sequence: TGTGCCAGCAGCCACAGACTAGCGGGAGAACACGAGCAGTACTTC.

The CDR3 region has the DNA TGTGCCAGCAGTTACTCTATGGGGGGGACTGAAGCTTTCTTT. Amino acid sequence: CASSYSMGGTEAFF. This chain uses TRBV6-5 with TRBJ1-1, with D possibly being TRBD1 (5 bases). From germline, CDR1 is MNHEY and CDR2 SVGAGI. There are 14 residues in the CDR3. The V end was cut by 0 bases, the J end by 5 bases, with 10 bases between.

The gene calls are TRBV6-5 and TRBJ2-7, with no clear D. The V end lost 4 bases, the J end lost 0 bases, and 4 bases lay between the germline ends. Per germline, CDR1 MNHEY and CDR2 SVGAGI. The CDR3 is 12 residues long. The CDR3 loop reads CASSSPSYEQYF. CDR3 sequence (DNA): TGTGCCAGCAGTTCCCCCTCCTACGAGCAGTACTTC.

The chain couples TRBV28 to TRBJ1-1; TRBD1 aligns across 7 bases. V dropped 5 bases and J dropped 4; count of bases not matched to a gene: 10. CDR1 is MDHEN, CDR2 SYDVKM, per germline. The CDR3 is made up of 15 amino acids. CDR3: CASSQYRGGTTEAFF. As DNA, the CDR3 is TGTGCCAGCAGTCAATACAGGGGAGGAACCACTGAAGCTTTCTTT.

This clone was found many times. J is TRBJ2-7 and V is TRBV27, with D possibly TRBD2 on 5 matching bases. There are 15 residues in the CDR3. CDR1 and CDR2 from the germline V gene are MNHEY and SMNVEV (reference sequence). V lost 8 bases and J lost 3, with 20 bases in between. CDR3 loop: CASYGSGDSLYEQYF. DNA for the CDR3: TGTGCCAGCTATGGCAGCGGAGATTCCCTCTACGAGCAGTACTTC.

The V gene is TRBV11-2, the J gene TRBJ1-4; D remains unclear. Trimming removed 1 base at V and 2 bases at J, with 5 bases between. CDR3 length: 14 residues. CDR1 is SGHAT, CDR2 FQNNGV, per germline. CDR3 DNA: TGTGCCAGCAGCTTAGGGCGGACTAATGAAAAACTGTTTTTT. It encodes CASSLGRTNEKLFF.

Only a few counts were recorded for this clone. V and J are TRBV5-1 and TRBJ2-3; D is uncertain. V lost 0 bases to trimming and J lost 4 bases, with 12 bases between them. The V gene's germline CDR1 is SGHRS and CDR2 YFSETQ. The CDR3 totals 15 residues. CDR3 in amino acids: CASSLAGLRSDTQYF. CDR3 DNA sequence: TGCGCCAGCAGCTTGGCCGGGCTACGGTCAGATACGCAGTATTTT.

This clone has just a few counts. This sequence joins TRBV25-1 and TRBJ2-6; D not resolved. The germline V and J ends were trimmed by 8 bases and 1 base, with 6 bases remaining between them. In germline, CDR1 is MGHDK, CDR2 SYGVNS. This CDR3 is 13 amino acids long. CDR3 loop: CASVPSGANVLTF. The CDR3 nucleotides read TGTGCCAGCGTCCCTTCTGGGGCCAACGTCCTGACTTTC.